These 10 T cell receptor beta chains were all obtained from the same sample, sequenced in a study of blood T cell repertoires in COVID-19. Sequenced by immunoSEQ multiplex PCR; TCRdb stores in-frame clones only, minus some. Of about 200,000 clones listed, under 90% are singletons. The sample comprised peripheral blood. The receptors were gathered from a man aged 60 to 69 who had recovered from COVID-19.

This clone showed up just once. The rearrangement joins TRBV9 to TRBJ2-5, with 8 nucleotides matching TRBD1. Per germline, CDR1 SGDLS and CDR2 YYNGEE. Unmatched junction bases numbered 4, after V lost 4 bases and J lost 5 bases. This CDR3 has 13 amino acids. Here the CDR3 reads CASSLQGVETQYF. CDR3 DNA: TGTGCCAGCAGCTTACAGGGGGTGGAGACCCAGTACTTC.

The chain joins TRBV4-1 to TRBJ2-3; 12 positions agree with TRBD2. The J segment lost 5 bases and the V segment lost 0 bases, leaving 3 bases of the junction unmatched. This CDR3 contains 16 residues. The germline gives CDR1 MGHRA, CDR2 YSYEKL. This CDR3 reads CASSQETSGGIDTQYF. The CDR3 nucleotides read TGCGCCAGCAGCCAAGAGACTAGCGGGGGTATAGATACGCAGTATTTT.

In DNA, the CDR3 is TGTGCCAGCAGCGTGGGACTAGTCAATGGAGAGACCCAGTACTTC. It yields the protein CASSVGLVNGETQYF. The V gene is TRBV11-2, the J gene TRBJ2-5; 8 bases align to TRBD2. The length of the CDR3 is 15 residues. Germline V gene lookup returns CDR1 SGHAT and CDR2 FQNNGV. The V gene end was trimmed by 5 bases and the J gene end by 4 bases; junction bases not matched to a gene: 9.

The chain joins TRBV6-5 to TRBJ1-4; the match to TRBD1 covers 8 bases. CDR3 length: 15 amino acids. CDR1 is MNHEY, CDR2 SVGAGI, per germline. V shed 5 bases and J 8 bases; nucleotides not matched to a gene: 10. The CDR3 loop reads CASSPRTGRDEKLFF. For the CDR3, the DNA is TGTGCCAGCAGTCCCCGGACAGGGAGGGACGAAAAACTGTTTTTT.

The CDR3 region is CASSSGLASSRDTQYF. CDR3 DNA sequence: TGTGCCAGCAGCTCGGGACTAGCGTCCTCTCGGGATACGCAGTATTTT. This sequence joins TRBV7-2 and TRBJ2-3, with 10 bases matching TRBD2. Germline V gene data show CDR1 as SGHTA and CDR2 as FQGNSA. V dropped 4 bases and J dropped 6; count of bases not matched to a gene: 10. There are 16 residues in the CDR3.

The chain carries TRBV29-1 and TRBJ2-2; 9 nucleotides agree with TRBD2. Germline CDR1 reads SQVTM; CDR2 reads ANQGSEA. After removal of 5 bases from V and 1 base from J, the junction contained 2 bases not matched to a gene. The CDR3 totals 14 residues. Here the CDR3 reads CSVRAGGNTGELFF. The CDR3 DNA is TGCAGCGTTCGAGCGGGGGGGAACACCGGGGAGCTGTTTTTT.

A few counts support this clone. The genes are TRBV7-9 and TRBJ1-4; possibly TRBD1 for D (6 bases). CDR3 length: 15 amino acids. CDR1 and CDR2 from the germline V gene are SEHNR and FQNEAQ (reference sequence). The V and J ends lost 4 bases and 4 bases respectively, with 13 bases between them. The CDR3 region is CASSSEGVNNEKLFF. The CDR3 nucleotides read TGTGCCAGCAGCTCTGAGGGGGTCAATAATGAAAAACTGTTTTTT.

The chain uses TRBV2 and TRBJ1-1; 9 bases line up with TRBD1. The J segment lost 1 base and the V segment lost 7 bases, leaving 13 bases of the junction unmatched. Germline CDR1 reads SNHLY; CDR2 reads FYNNEI. This CDR3 spans 17 amino acids. CDR3 DNA sequence: TGTGCCAGCACCGGGGGGGGACAGGGATCAGGGAACACTGAAGCTTTCTTT. Translation: CASTGGGQGSGNTEAFF.

This chain links TRBV29-1 with TRBJ2-7, with a weak D call TRBD2 (6 bases). The CDR3 extends over 13 amino acids. Per the germline V gene, CDR1 is SQVTM and CDR2 is ANQGSEA. The V end was cut by 5 bases, the J end by 0 bases, with 11 bases between. CDR3 in DNA: TGCAGCGTTCAGCGGGCCGACTCCTACGAGCAGTACTTC. Its protein product is CSVQRADSYEQYF.

This chain connects TRBV11-2 to TRBJ2-5; TRBD2 matches at 10 bases. V lost 3 bases to trimming and J lost 4 bases; unmatched junction nucleotides: 5. Germline CDR1 reads SGHAT; CDR2 reads FQNNGV. This CDR3 contains 15 residues. Here the CDR3 reads CASSFTAGGGETQYF. The CDR3 region has the DNA TGTGCCAGCAGCTTCACAGCGGGAGGGGGAGAGACCCAGTACTTC.